This TCR beta chain was captured in a study of cytomegalovirus exposure and HLA in healthy donors. For the study at large: An earlier analysis identified under 130 million unique TCR beta sequences in 150 million to 200 million T cells. About 85 million unique TCRs from HLA-typed donors were held in an early release of data.

Findings of the study overall: Reportedly, cytomegalovirus status was diagnosed with high sensitivity and specificity.

Comment on this clone: The antigen is unknown.

Germline V lookup: CDR1 SGHRS, CDR2 YFSETQ. After removal of 7 bases from V and 5 bases from J, the junction contained 8 bases not matched to a gene. The length of the CDR3 is 16 residues. PCR primers comprised 60 Vbeta and 13 Jbeta primers. Data came from immunoSEQ multiplex PCR; TCRdb stores just in-frame clones and leaves some out. Among roughly 130,000 clones, about 81% were seen once, and the ten largest hold 5.9%. The sample comprised PBMCs. J is TRBJ2-3 and V is TRBV5-1; 15 bases are a match to TRBD2. This receptor was obtained from a woman aged 40 to 50 in good health and CMV-seropositive. The CDR3 loop reads CASDFGGLAGGDTQYF. Here the CDR3 DNA reads TGCGCCAGCGACTTCGGGGGACTAGCGGGGGGAGATACGCAGTATTTT.